The sequence of this T cell receptor beta chain was determined in a study of blood T cell repertoires in COVID-19. This clone was seen ten or more times. CDR1 is LGHDT, CDR2 YNNKEL, per germline (reference sequence). V was pared by 1 base and J by 9 bases, with 18 bases between. The CDR3 runs to 15 residues. Data came from immunoSEQ multiplex PCR; TCRdb stores just in-frame clones and leaves some out. The sample carries 250,000 to 350,000 clones, roughly 84% recorded once. The clonotype originates from a person aged 65-85 years with COVID-19, enrolled during active disease. Sequenced material: peripheral blood. The V call is TRBV3-1 (or the pseudogene TRBV3-2), the J call TRBJ2-5; possible D gene TRBD1, 5 bases. CDR3 loop: CASSQGIRTRASQYF. CDR3 nucleotide sequence: TGTGCCAGCAGCCAAGGAATTCGGACCAGGGCATCCCAGTACTTC.